This entry lists 21 T cell receptor beta chains sequenced from one sample in a study of CD4 and CD8 cells across lung adenocarcinoma regions. TCRdb re-analysed the PCR reads in MiXCR, keeping a single row per CDR3 protein. This sample has approximately 8,400 distinct CDR3 sequences; nearly 55% occur once, and the top ten carry around 19%. Sequencing was done on a sample of CD8+ T cells from the center of a lung tumor. The receptor source for this set is a female donor with lung adenocarcinoma. The CD4 and CD8 labels of this study may be unreliable.

V gene TRBV7-9 combines with J gene TRBJ2-1; D ambiguous. CDR1 is SEHNR and CDR2 is FQNEAQ in the germline V gene (reference sequence). The ends were cut back, 2 bases at V and 7 bases at J, with 15 bases in the middle. The CDR3 consists of 15 residues. CDR3 protein: CASSLSAIRLNEQFF. The CDR3 DNA reads TGTGCCAGCAGCTTATCGGCGATAAGACTGAATGAGCAGTTCTTC. The full variable domain, its missing parts supplied by reference TRBV7-9 and TRBJ2-1, is DTGVSQNPRHKITKRGQNVTFRCDPISEHNRLYWYRQTLGQGPEFLTYFQNEAQLEKSRLLSDRFSAERPKGSFSTLEIQRTEQGDSAMYLCASSLSAIRLNEQFFGPGTRLTVL.

The chain uses TRBV6-1 and TRBJ2-1; D not certain. Trimming left V 5 bases short and J 5 bases short, with 7 bases between. In germline, CDR1 is MNHNS, CDR2 SASEGT. This CDR3 contains 12 residues. The CDR3 region has the DNA TGTGCCAGCAGTCCCACCAACAATGAGCAGTTCTTC. As protein: CASSPTNNEQFF.

As to this clonotype: A read error may produce the germline difference seen at one junction end. The rearrangement joins TRBV11-3 to TRBJ2-5; a weak D match, TRBD1 (6 bases). Germline V gene sequence: CDR1 SGHNT, CDR2 YENEEA. This CDR3 has 15 amino acids. The CDR3 nucleotides are TGTGCCAGGGGCTTAGGGCGAGGGGACACAGAGACGCAGTACTTC. This encodes CARGLGRGDTETQYF.

The V gene is TRBV6-1, the J gene TRBJ2-4; D might be TRBD1 (5 bases). The CDR3 is 16 residues long. Trimming left V 6 bases short and J 0 bases short, with 15 bases between. Germline lookup yields CDR1 MNHNS and CDR2 SASEGT. CDR3 amino acids: CASSPRTSLAKNIQYF. Written as DNA, the CDR3 is TGTGCCAGCAGCCCTAGGACATCCCTAGCCAAAAACATTCAGTACTTC.

The chain employs TRBV6-1 and TRBJ2-1, with D unclear. V was cut by 3 bases and J by 12 bases, with 21 bases left in between. This CDR3 is 15 amino acids long. The germline gives CDR1 MNHNS, CDR2 SASEGT. The CDR3 spells CASSDKHGSYDAQFF. The CDR3 DNA follows: TGTGCCAGCAGTGACAAACATGGGTCCTACGATGCGCAGTTCTTC.

The chain uses TRBV7-9 and TRBJ2-1, with 11 bases lining up with TRBD2. Trimming at V came to 5 bases and at J to 10 bases, leaving 22 bases not matched to a gene. This CDR3 region has 19 residues. Germline-derived CDR1 and CDR2 are SEHNR and FQNEAQ (reference sequence). Here the CDR3 DNA reads TGTGCCAGCAGCCCCCTCGTAGCGGGAGGGCCCCGTTCCCCCTACGAGCAGTTCTTC. This translates into CASSPLVAGGPRSPYEQFF.

With regard to this clonotype: This CDR3 is missing its conserved last phenylalanine or tryptophan, likely due to a read error. The limits of the CDR3 on the DNA are not certain, so only TCRdb's listed CDR3 is given. The rearrangement joins TRBV7-3 to TRBJ2-6; TRBD2, as called in the table, went unchecked against the DNA. The length of the CDR3 is 8 amino acids, counting both ends. Germline V gene data show CDR1 as SGHTA and CDR2 as FQGTGA. This CDR3 reads CASSLTGL.

The rearrangement joins TRBV4-3 to TRBJ2-1; a possible D gene is TRBD1 (5 bases). The CDR3 runs 15 residues. Germline V gene sequence: CDR1 LGHNA, CDR2 YSLEER. Trimming shortened V by 0 bases and J by 7 bases, and 13 bases separated the two germline ends. The CDR3 protein is CASSQDWGSLNEQFF. The CDR3 DNA reads as TGCGCCAGCAGCCAAGACTGGGGCAGTCTTAATGAGCAGTTCTTC.

Comments on this clonotype: At one end, the junction sequence differs from germline, possibly due to a read error. This rearrangement joins TRBV7-9 to TRBJ2-3; 8 bases line up with TRBD2. From germline, CDR1 is SEHNR and CDR2 FQNEAQ (reference sequence). CDR3 length equals 16 residues. The CDR3 sequence: CASSRSGGSVTDMQYF. The CDR3 bases are TGTGCCAGCAGTCGTTCGGGGGGGAGCGTCACAGACATGCAGTATTTC. Drawing the rest from reference TRBV7-9 and TRBJ2-3, the complete variable domain is DTGVSQNPRHKITKRGQNVTFRCDPISEHNRLYWYRQTLGQGPEFLTYFQNEAQLEKSRLLSDRFSAERPKGSFSTLEIQRTEQGDSAMYLCASSRSGGSVTDMQYFGPGTRLTVL.

This chain connects TRBV10-3 to TRBJ2-3; the D gene could be TRBD1 or TRBD2 (5 bases each). Germline V gene sequence: CDR1 ENHRY, CDR2 SYGVKD. The CDR3 runs to 13 residues. V was trimmed by 11 bases and J by 12 bases, leaving 24 bases between them. This chain's CDR3 is CASATGDQETQYF. The DNA of the CDR3 is TGTGCCTCCGCTACCGGGGACCAAGAGACCCAGTATTTT.

This clonotype was detected many times. The rearrangement uses TRBV7-2 and TRBJ2-1; D is undetermined. The CDR3 is 15 amino acids. With 5 bases removed from V and 2 bases from J, the gap between germline ends came to 13 bases. Germline CDR1 reads SGHTA; CDR2 reads FQGNSA. The CDR3 region has the DNA TGTGCCAGCAGCCCTTTGTATGGGGCCTACAATGAGCAGTTCTTC. Amino acids: CASSPLYGAYNEQFF.

This clonotype counts as medium-sized (0.01 to 0.1%). The rearrangement joins TRBV6-1 to TRBJ2-6, with 8 bases that match TRBD1. The V and J ends lost 8 bases and 1 base, in that order; junction bases with no gene match: 7. Germline V CDR1 and CDR2: MNHNS, SASEGT. The CDR3 is 16 residues long. CDR3 DNA sequence: TGTGCCAGCGCCCTTACAGGGGGTTCTGGGGCCAACGTCCTGACTTTC. Translated, it gives CASALTGGSGANVLTF.

The chain combines TRBV9 with TRBJ2-1, with 9 positions matching TRBD1. The germline V gene encodes CDR1 SGDLS and CDR2 YYNGEE. CDR3 size: 16 residues. Trimming at V came to 3 bases and at J to 2 bases, leaving 6 bases not matched to a gene. The CDR3 DNA follows: TGTGCCAGCAGCGGCGCCGGGACAGGGCCCTACAATGAGCAGTTCTTC. It specifies CASSGAGTGPYNEQFF.

Of note for this clonotype: One end of the junction is discordant with germline, which a read error may explain. CDR3 region: CASSLYTDMQYF. The CDR3 nucleotides are TGTGCCAGCAGCTTATATACAGATATGCAGTATTTC. The chain recombines TRBV7-2 with TRBJ2-3, with D uncertain. Looked up from germline, CDR1 is SGHTA and CDR2 is FQGNSA. The CDR3 runs 12 residues.

For this clonotype: Since the CDR3 does not end with the conserved phenylalanine or tryptophan, this likely comes from a read error. The chain employs TRBV12-3 or TRBV12-4 and TRBJ2-3; weak D call: TRBD2 (7 bases). This CDR3 contains 14 residues. Trimming left V 7 bases short and J 6 bases short, with 17 bases between. The CDR3 protein is CASMGGAPGDTQYY. DNA for the CDR3: TGTGCCAGCATGGGGGGGGCCCCAGGGGATACGCAGTATTAT.

In regard to this clonotype: The junction and the germline gene differ at one end; a read error may be behind it. This rearrangement joins TRBV6-1 to TRBJ2-4; TRBD2 is a possible D gene (6 bases). Germline V gives CDR1 MNHNS, CDR2 SASEGT. The CDR3 contains 14 residues. CDR3 DNA: TGTGCCAGCGCGGGGCTTTTAGCCAAAAACACTCAGTACTTT. Its translation is CASAGLLAKNTQYF.

The chain is built from TRBV5-5 and TRBJ1-6, with TRBD1 matching over 8 bases. This CDR3 region has 16 residues. Trimming removed 4 bases from V and 9 bases from J; junction bases left unmatched: 12. The germline CDR1 and CDR2 sequences are SGHKS and YYEKEE (reference sequence). The CDR3 DNA reads as TGTGCCAGCAGCGGCACCGGGACAGGCCTTCCTTCACCCCTCCACTTT. Protein product: CASSGTGTGLPSPLHF.

This clonotype was seen repeatedly, ten times or more. This chain joins TRBV7-9 and TRBJ1-1; D is undetermined. With 5 bases removed from V and 4 bases from J, the gap between germline ends came to 20 bases. CDR1 and CDR2 (germline): SEHNR, FQNEAQ (reference sequence). The CDR3 consists of 16 residues. The CDR3 DNA follows: TGTGCCAGCAGCCCCCCTTCAGCGGGAGCGAGCACTGAAGCTTTCTTT. It translates to CASSPPSAGASTEAFF.

The rearrangement links TRBV11-2 to TRBJ2-5; D could derive from TRBD1 or TRBD2 (6 bases each). The CDR3 extends over 15 amino acids. CDR1 and CDR2 from the germline V gene are SGHAT and FQNNGV. Deletions cut 9 bases from V and 8 bases from J, with 25 bases between. The CDR3 coding sequence is TGTGCCAGGGGGTTCGGGGGCCGGGCCGTAGATACCCAGTACTTC. Residues: CARGFGGRAVDTQYF.

The chain has TRBV7-9 and TRBJ2-7; TRBD2 is a possible D gene (5 bases). CDR1 and CDR2 (germline): SEHNR, FQNEAQ (reference sequence). Trimming removed 3 bases at V and 7 bases at J, with 19 bases between. The CDR3 is 15 amino acids. CDR3 DNA sequence: TGTGCCAGCAGCTTCGCGGGCCTTAGGTTGAGAGAGCAGTACTTC. It codes for CASSFAGLRLREQYF.

This clonotype was seen many times. The chain links TRBV7-8 to TRBJ1-5; D unresolved. The CDR3 has 14 amino acids. The germline V gene encodes CDR1 SGHVS and CDR2 FQNEAQ. Trimming left V 5 bases short and J 5 bases short, with 13 bases between. The CDR3 DNA follows: TGTGCCAGCAGCCTCGAGGTGACCGATCAGCCCCAGCATTTT. Its translation: CASSLEVTDQPQHF.